The 28 T cell receptor beta chains below were found in one sample sequenced in a study of blood T cell repertoires in COVID-19. The repertoire was sequenced with immunoSEQ multiplex PCR; TCRdb's copy has only in-frame clones and lacks some. Counted here are about 73,000 clones, 83% occurring once; the ten biggest clones make up around 5.6%. Source material: peripheral blood. The receptors shown here come from a woman in her sixties or seventies with acute or convalescent COVID-19.

The rearrangement joins TRBV9 to TRBJ1-2; D might be TRBD1 (6 bases). The V gene lost 3 bases and the J gene lost 4 bases, with 22 bases spanning the gap. The germline gives CDR1 SGDLS, CDR2 YYNGEE. The CDR3 is 17 amino acids. CDR3 sequence reads: CASSARNPGHFSYGYTF. As DNA, the CDR3 is TGTGCCAGCAGCGCCCGAAACCCGGGACACTTTAGCTATGGCTACACCTTC. The full variable domain, with the rest looked up from reference TRBV9 and TRBJ1-2, is DSGVTQTPKHLITATGQRVTLRCSPRSGDLSVYWYQQSLDQGLQFLIQYYNGEERAKGNILERFSAQQFPDLHSELNLSSLELGDSALYFCASSARNPGHFSYGYTFGSGTRLTVV.

The chain links TRBV4-1 to TRBJ2-3, with 12 bases matching TRBD2. Trimming took 1 base from V and 4 from J; bases not matched to a gene: 9. CDR3 length: 18 amino acids. From germline, CDR1 is MGHRA and CDR2 YSYEKL. The CDR3 DNA reads TGCGCCAGCAGCCAAGTTATTCCTAGCGGGGGGGCCCCAGATACGCAGTATTTT. Protein product: CASSQVIPSGGAPDTQYF.

This rearrangement joins TRBV10-3 to TRBJ1-1, with TRBD1 matching 8 bases. The V and J ends lost 4 bases and 1 base, in that order; junction bases with no gene match: 2. The CDR3 runs to 14 residues. Germline lookup yields CDR1 ENHRY and CDR2 SYGVKD. The CDR3 nucleotides are TGTGCCATCAGTGGAGACAGGGGGAACACTGAAGCTTTCTTT. Translating gives CAISGDRGNTEAFF.

This chain uses TRBV19 with TRBJ2-2; 15 positions match TRBD2. CDR1 is LNHDA, CDR2 SQIVND, per germline (reference sequence). The CDR3 is made up of 15 amino acids. V shed 5 bases and J 6 bases; nucleotides not matched to a gene: 1. In nucleotides, the CDR3 is TGTGCCAGTAGTGGGACTAGCGGGGGGTCCGGGGAGCTGTTTTTT. Its protein product is CASSGTSGGSGELFF.

The chain recombines TRBV19 with TRBJ1-5; perhaps TRBD1 as D (5 bases). This CDR3 spans 16 amino acids. V dropped 3 bases and J dropped 4 bases, with 16 bases sitting between them. Germline values: CDR1 LNHDA, CDR2 SQIVND (reference sequence). Here the CDR3 reads CASSMGYGGYNQPQHF. CDR3 bases: TGTGCCAGTAGTATGGGTTACGGGGGGTATAATCAGCCCCAGCATTTT.

This clone occurred a few times. This specimen includes other DNA sequences encoding the same CDR3. The genes are TRBV5-1 and TRBJ2-7, with TRBD1 identical over 9 bases. The V segment lost 4 bases and the J segment 2 bases; nucleotides outside the gene matches: 7. Germline-derived CDR1 and CDR2 are SGHRS and YFSETQ. CDR3 length equals 15 residues. The CDR3 coding sequence is TGCGCCAGCAGCCCAGGGGGGACAGGGACCTACGAGCAGTACTTC. Translation: CASSPGGTGTYEQYF.

In DNA, the CDR3 is TGTGCCAGCAGCTTGGGCAGGATTCTCTCTGGAAACACCATATATTTT. It codes for CASSLGRILSGNTIYF. The chain has TRBV5-4 and TRBJ1-3; D is undetermined. Trimming removed 0 bases at V and 0 bases at J, with 10 bases between. CDR1 and CDR2 (germline): SGHNT, YYREEE (reference sequence). The CDR3 covers 16 residues. Based on the CDR3 plus reference TRBV5-4 and TRBJ1-3, the full variable domain is ETGVTQSPTHLIKTRGQQVTLRCSSQSGHNTVSWYQQALGQGPQFIFQYYREEENGRGNFPPRFSGLQFPNYSSELNVNALELDDSALYLCASSLGRILSGNTIYFGEGSWLTVV.

The J gene is TRBJ1-6, the V gene TRBV6-5; 9 bases match TRBD1. V lost 10 bases to trimming and J lost 9 bases; unmatched junction nucleotides: 13. The germline V gene has CDR1 MNHEY and CDR2 SVGAGI. The CDR3 length is 15 residues. DNA of the CDR3: TGTGCCACGGGGAACAGGGGGCTATCGTCTTCACCCCTCCACTTT. Translating gives CATGNRGLSSSPLHF.

The chain has TRBV6-5 and TRBJ1-1; weak D call: TRBD1 (6 bases). The length of the CDR3 is 13 residues. Germline values: CDR1 MNHEY, CDR2 SVGAGI. Trimming pared 2 bases from V and 11 bases from J, leaving 15 bases between. The CDR3 loop is CASSYTQGYRAFF. In DNA form, the CDR3 reads TGTGCCAGCAGTTACACCCAGGGGTATAGGGCTTTCTTT.

This rearrangement joins TRBV6-5 to TRBJ2-7, with a possible D match to TRBD1 (6 bases). The CDR3 totals 13 residues. Germline values: CDR1 MNHEY, CDR2 SVGAGI. V lost 4 bases and J lost 6, with 13 bases in between. CDR3 sequence (DNA): TGTGCCAGCAGTTCTAACAGGGATGGCGAGCAGTACTTC. This gives the protein CASSSNRDGEQYF.

The chain employs TRBV20-1 and TRBJ2-3; 8 bases line up with TRBD2. Germline V gene data show CDR1 as DFQATT and CDR2 as SNEGSKA (reference sequence). This CDR3 spans 13 amino acids. V was clipped by 3 bases and J by 8 bases; unmatched bases: 7. CDR3 nucleotides: TGCAGTGCTAGTACCGGGGGGGCCGCTACGCAGTATTTT. The encoded protein is CSASTGGAATQYF.

The chain recombines TRBV3-1 (or the pseudogene TRBV3-2) with TRBJ1-2; the match to TRBD1 covers 8 bases. V lost 4 bases to trimming and J lost 1 base; unmatched junction nucleotides: 5. Germline V lookup: CDR1 LGHDT, CDR2 YNNKEL (reference sequence). This CDR3 comprises 15 residues. CDR3 nucleotide sequence: TGTGCCAGCAGCCCGCAGGGGGCGAGTAACTATGGCTACACCTTC. Amino acids: CASSPQGASNYGYTF.

The CDR3 here is CASSVTGYQPQHF. The CDR3 DNA reads TGTGCCAGCAGTGTGACAGGTTATCAGCCCCAGCATTTT. V and J are TRBV21-1 and TRBJ1-5; no check of the table's D call, TRBD1, against the DNA was made. TRBV21-1 is reported as a pseudogene. CDR3 length equals 13 residues.

This clone was observed a single time. The chain recombines TRBV19 with TRBJ2-1, with 12 nucleotides matching TRBD2. J lost 9 bases, V lost 11 bases, and 8 bases had no gene match. The CDR3 sequence is 13 residues long. CDR1 and CDR2 (germline): LNHDA, SQIVND (reference sequence). CDR3 bases: TGTGCCGCTAGCGGGGGGGCCGGGACTGAGCAGTTCTTC. Its protein product is CAASGGAGTEQFF. The full variable domain, completed using reference TRBV19 and TRBJ2-1, is DGGITQSPKYLFRKEGQNVTLSCEQNLNHDAMYWYRQDPGQGLRLIYYSQIVNDFQKGDIAEGYSVSREKKESFPLTVTSAQKNPTAFYLCAASGGAGTEQFFGPGTRLTVL.

This clone was counted once. The germline gene is not matched at one end of the junction; a read error may be the cause. The gene calls are TRBV4-1 and TRBJ1-2, with D possibly being TRBD1 (5 bases). Germline CDR1 and CDR2: MGHRA and YSYEKL. There are 15 residues in the CDR3. In DNA form, the CDR3 reads TGCGCCAACAGCCAAGATAGCAAGGGGTACTATGGCTACACCTTC. It specifies CANSQDSKGYYGYTF.

This clone was observed once. This rearrangement joins TRBV11-3 to TRBJ2-7, with D possibly being TRBD1 (6 bases). There are 15 residues in the CDR3. Germline CDR1 SGHNT, CDR2 YENEEA. V lost 0 bases and J lost 6, with 15 bases in between. The CDR3 nucleotides are TGTGCCAGCAGCTTAGATGGGACATTCGGGATCGAGCAGTACTTC. Protein: CASSLDGTFGIEQYF.

The rearrangement links TRBV19 to TRBJ1-5, with D tentatively TRBD1 (5 bases). Germline loops: CDR1 LNHDA, CDR2 SQIVND (reference sequence). Trimming left V 0 bases short and J 12 bases short, with 12 bases between. This CDR3 is 13 amino acids long. CDR3 nucleotides: TGTGCCAGTAGTATAGAGCAGGGAAGGAGCCAGCATTTT. Translating it yields CASSIEQGRSQHF.

This clone appeared a single time. This chain connects TRBV24-1 to TRBJ1-1, with D hard to call. Per the germline V gene, CDR1 is KGHDR and CDR2 is SFDVKD. Trimming removed 7 bases at V and 1 base at J, with 9 bases between. This CDR3 comprises 13 residues. CDR3 DNA: TGTGCCACCAGGTTTACAGCGAACACTGAAGCTTTCTTT. Translation gives CATRFTANTEAFF.

The CDR3 protein is CASKTGEVGPQHF. DNA for the CDR3: TGTGCCAGCAAAACGGGGGAGGTGGGGCCCCAGCATTTT. The rearrangement joins TRBV6-6 to TRBJ1-5, with D tentatively TRBD1 (5 bases). V was cut by 7 bases and J by 9 bases, with 16 bases left in between. CDR1 and CDR2 (germline): MNHNY, SVGAGI (reference sequence). This CDR3 region has 13 residues.

The chain joins TRBV11-2 to TRBJ2-1; TRBD1 matches at 8 bases. With V trimmed by 1 base and J by 5 bases, 4 bases remained unmatched. Germline values: CDR1 SGHAT, CDR2 FQNNGV. This CDR3 has 15 amino acids. CDR3 protein: CASSLAAGGHNEQFF. As DNA, the CDR3 is TGTGCCAGCAGCTTAGCGGCAGGGGGCCACAATGAGCAGTTCTTC. The whole variable domain, filled in from reference TRBV11-2 and TRBJ2-1, reads EAGVAQSPRYKIIEKRQSVAFWCNPISGHATLYWYQQILGQGPKLLIQFQNNGVVDDSQLPKDRFSAERLKGVDSTLKIQPAKLEDSAVYLCASSLAAGGHNEQFFGPGTRLTVL.

This chain joins TRBV19 and TRBJ1-2; no clear D. The CDR3 has 13 amino acids. The V gene lost 5 bases and the J gene lost 5 bases, with 12 bases spanning the gap. Germline CDR1 and CDR2: LNHDA and SQIVND (reference sequence). The CDR3 DNA is TGTGCCAGTAGTCTCGACATCCTGTATGGCTACACCTTC. Amino acids: CASSLDILYGYTF. Drawing the rest from reference TRBV19 and TRBJ1-2, the complete variable domain is DGGITQSPKYLFRKEGQNVTLSCEQNLNHDAMYWYRQDPGQGLRLIYYSQIVNDFQKGDIAEGYSVSREKKESFPLTVTSAQKNPTAFYLCASSLDILYGYTFGSGTRLTVV.

The chain employs TRBV19 and TRBJ2-6, with 12 bases that match TRBD1. From germline, CDR1 is LNHDA and CDR2 SQIVND (reference sequence). This CDR3 comprises 18 residues. V shed 4 bases, J shed 2 bases, and the junction held 6 bases outside the gene matches. The CDR3 DNA is TGTGCCAGTAGTACCCGGGACAGGGGGCTCACTGGGGCCAACGTCCTGACTTTC. This translates into CASSTRDRGLTGANVLTF. Based on the CDR3 plus reference TRBV19 and TRBJ2-6, the full variable domain is DGGITQSPKYLFRKEGQNVTLSCEQNLNHDAMYWYRQDPGQGLRLIYYSQIVNDFQKGDIAEGYSVSREKKESFPLTVTSAQKNPTAFYLCASSTRDRGLTGANVLTFGAGSRLTVL.

The V gene is TRBV6-5, the J gene TRBJ1-4; no clear D. V dropped 8 bases and J dropped 2 bases, with 9 bases sitting between them. Germline CDR1 is MNHEY and CDR2 is SVGAGI. This CDR3 region has 13 residues. CDR3 in DNA: TGTGCCAGCCAACGCGGCACTAATGAAAAACTGTTTTTT. Amino acids: CASQRGTNEKLFF.

The gene calls are TRBV5-1 and TRBJ1-2, with a tentative D call TRBD1 (6 bases). CDR1 is SGHRS, CDR2 YFSETQ, per germline. The CDR3 contains 13 residues. V was cut by 8 bases and J by 4 bases, with 15 bases left in between. The CDR3 DNA follows: TGCGCCAGTCTAAACGAGGGGGTCTATGGCTACACCTTC. It yields the protein CASLNEGVYGYTF.

This clone was counted once. V gene TRBV9 combines with J gene TRBJ1-5; D is uncertain. Trimming took 0 bases from V and 6 from J, leaving 7 bases between them. CDR1 and CDR2 from the germline V gene are SGDLS and YYNGEE. The CDR3 is made up of 13 amino acids. CDR3 sequence reads: CASSVGAGQPQHF. Written as DNA, the CDR3 is TGTGCCAGCAGCGTAGGGGCGGGTCAGCCCCAGCATTTT.

The chain couples TRBV5-1 to TRBJ2-4, with 10 bases aligning to TRBD2. V gave up 1 base and J gave up 5 bases; unmatched junction bases: 9. The length of the CDR3 is 17 residues. The germline V gene encodes CDR1 SGHRS and CDR2 YFSETQ. CDR3 coding DNA: TGCGCCAGCAGCTTGAGCGGGGGGGCCAGGTTTCAAAACATTCAGTACTTC. It yields the protein CASSLSGGARFQNIQYF.

The V and J genes are TRBV5-1 and TRBJ2-5, with D possibly being TRBD2 (6 bases). Trimming removed 2 bases at V and 5 bases at J, with 16 bases between. CDR1 SGHRS and CDR2 YFSETQ come from the germline V gene. The CDR3 is 15 residues long. The CDR3 loop reads CASSFHSGEAETQYF. The CDR3 nucleotides read TGCGCCAGCAGCTTCCACTCGGGGGAGGCGGAGACCCAGTACTTC.

This chain uses TRBV12-5 with TRBJ1-2; 9 nucleotides match TRBD1. The V gene end was trimmed by 6 bases and the J gene end by 8 bases; junction bases not matched to a gene: 7. The length of the CDR3 is 13 residues. Germline CDR1 is LGHNT and CDR2 is FRNRAP. This chain's CDR3 is CASGTGQGKGYTF. CDR3 coding DNA: TGTGCTAGTGGGACGGGACAGGGCAAAGGCTACACCTTC. The full variable domain, completed using reference TRBV12-5 and TRBJ1-2, is DARVTQTPRHKVTEMGQEVTMRCQPILGHNTVFWYRQTMMQGLELLAYFRNRAPLDDSGMPKDRFSAEMPDATLATLKIQPSEPRDSAVYFCASGTGQGKGYTFGSGTRLTVV.